This T cell receptor beta chain emerged from a study of cytomegalovirus exposure and HLA in healthy donors. The wider study: An earlier analysis identified 100 million to 130 million unique TCR beta sequences in 150 million to 200 million T cells. There were just under 400 genotyped donors. Of these, 81% fell in the genetic ancestry cluster associated with self-reported Caucasian donors.

Use of 60 Vbeta and 13 Jbeta primers characterized the PCR. Generated by immunoSEQ multiplex PCR, the TCRdb table keeps only in-frame clones and is missing some. The sample has about 160,000 clones, approximately 80% seen once. This clone has a single count. The germline CDR1 and CDR2 sequences are SNHLY and FYNNEI. V dropped 8 bases and J dropped 12; count of bases not matched to a gene: 4. The CDR3 length is 11 residues. The chain links TRBV2 to TRBJ1-4; 9 bases align to TRBD1. The sample comprised PBMCs. The receptor was derived from a man in his late teens or twenties in good health and CMV-seronegative. The DNA for the CDR3 is TGTGCCAGCGGGACAGGGTGGGAACTGTTTTTT. It is translated as CASGTGWELFF.